The 29 T cell receptor beta chains below come from one sample, sequenced in a study of T-cell reconstitution after alpha-beta-depleted transplantation in children. Molecular barcoding with unique molecular identifiers was used for the TCRbeta library. TCRdb reanalysed the PCR reads using MiXCR and keeps one entry per CDR3 protein. The table shows roughly 610,000 distinct CDR3 sequences, with about 10% occurring only once. The sample in question was PBMCs from the stem cell graft donor, obtained from the stem cell graft. The receptor set was obtained from a human donor who donated a stem cell graft to a child with acute myeloid leukemia.

Details on this clonotype: Just one base apart from a much larger clone, this may be a read error. The chain has TRBV6-2 or TRBV6-3 and TRBJ2-7; D is unclear. CDR1 MNHEY and CDR2 SVGEGT come from the germline V gene. CDR3 length equals 11 residues. The V and J ends lost 6 bases and 3 bases respectively, with 6 bases between them. In DNA form, the CDR3 reads TGTGCCAGCAGCGCTTACTACGAGCAGTACTTC. Protein: CASSAYYEQYF.

This clonotype appeared a few times. The J gene is TRBJ1-4, the V gene TRBV29-1; D gene ambiguous. The ends were cut back, 3 bases at V and 8 bases at J, with 13 bases in the middle. The CDR3 is made up of 13 amino acids. The V gene's germline CDR1 is SQVTM and CDR2 ANQGSEA. The DNA for the CDR3 is TGCAGCGTTGAGGGAGGGAGTCGAGAAAAACTGTTTTTT. Residues: CSVEGGSREKLFF.

The chain has TRBV20-1 and TRBJ1-1; D is unclear. The V end lost 5 bases, the J end lost 0 bases, and 16 bases lay between the germline ends. CDR3 length: 15 amino acids. Germline CDR1 and CDR2: DFQATT and SNEGSKA (reference sequence). CDR3 region: CSAGGSGSLNTEAFF. The CDR3 DNA sequence: TGCAGTGCTGGTGGGTCGGGGAGCTTGAACACTGAAGCTTTCTTT.

The chain joins TRBV7-2 to TRBJ2-3; TRBD2 is a possible D gene (5 bases). V lost 4 bases and J lost 1, with 12 bases in between. Germline V lookup: CDR1 SGHTA, CDR2 FQGNSA. This CDR3 has 15 amino acids. Written as DNA, the CDR3 is TGTGCCAGCAGCTGGGCCGGCGGGCGCACAGATACGCAGTATTTT. Its translation: CASSWAGGRTDTQYF. The whole variable domain, remainder taken from reference TRBV7-2 and TRBJ2-3, is GAGVSQSPSNKVTEKGKDVELRCDPISGHTALYWYRQSLGQGLEFLIYFQGNSAPDKSGLPSDRFSAERTGGSVSTLTIQRTQQEDSAVYLCASSWAGGRTDTQYFGPGTRLTVL.

This clonotype has only a few counts. The rearrangement joins TRBV24-1 to TRBJ2-5, with 12 positions matching TRBD2. The CDR3 spans 15 residues. Trimming cost V 9 bases and J 2 bases; bases outside gene matches: 6. In germline, CDR1 is KGHDR, CDR2 SFDVKD. The CDR3 coding sequence is TGTGCCACCGGCACCGGGACTAGCGGGCAAGAGACCCAGTACTTC. Residues: CATGTGTSGQETQYF.

The V and J genes are TRBV7-9 and TRBJ2-3, with unresolved D. The V gene's germline CDR1 is SEHNR and CDR2 FQNEAQ (reference sequence). This CDR3 has 15 residues. V lost 1 base and J 4 bases, leaving 12 bases between the germline ends. CDR3 residues: CASSLVGTSADTQYF. The CDR3 DNA sequence: TGTGCCAGCAGCTTAGTAGGAACATCAGCAGATACGCAGTATTTT.

The chain links TRBV20-1 to TRBJ2-1; the match to TRBD1 covers 11 bases. This CDR3 has 13 residues. Germline trimming cut 4 bases from V and 10 bases from J; bases unmatched to any gene: 6. Germline V gene sequence: CDR1 DFQATT, CDR2 SNEGSKA (reference sequence). The CDR3 region has the DNA TGCAGTGCTAAATGGACAGGGGGCAAAGAGCAGTTCTTC. Its translation is CSAKWTGGKEQFF.

This clonotype was counted ten times or more. The genes are TRBV29-1 and TRBJ2-7; unclear D gene. The germline V gene encodes CDR1 SQVTM and CDR2 ANQGSEA. V was trimmed by 6 bases and J by 4 bases, leaving 13 bases between them. The CDR3 has 12 amino acids. CDR3 sequence: CSVRREAYEQYF. CDR3 nucleotides: TGCAGCGTCCGGCGTGAGGCGTACGAGCAGTACTTC.

The chain employs TRBV20-1 and TRBJ2-5; 8 bases are shared with TRBD1. The length of the CDR3 is 14 residues. With V trimmed by 1 base and J by 5 bases, 6 bases remained unmatched. Germline CDR1 DFQATT, CDR2 SNEGSKA (reference sequence). CDR3 loop: CSARAKDRVETQYF. As DNA, the CDR3 is TGCAGTGCTAGAGCTAAGGACAGGGTGGAGACCCAGTACTTC.

This clonotype has at least ten counts. The rearrangement joins TRBV29-1 to TRBJ2-3, with 7 bases matching TRBD2. Germline assignment: CDR1 SQVTM and CDR2 ANQGSEA. V was pared by 1 base and J by 14 bases, with 15 bases of the junction left unmatched. This CDR3 is built from 14 residues. CDR3 region: CSVEGGGTGLAAYF. The DNA for the CDR3 is TGCAGCGTTGAAGGGGGGGGGACTGGCTTAGCCGCGTATTTT.

Ten or more counts support this clonotype. V gene TRBV29-1 combines with J gene TRBJ2-7; the match to TRBD2 covers 10 bases. Germline loops: CDR1 SQVTM, CDR2 ANQGSEA. The CDR3 runs 14 residues. Unmatched junction bases numbered 4, after V lost 5 bases and J lost 0 bases. CDR3 protein: CSVKVAGGSYEQYF. DNA for the CDR3: TGCAGCGTTAAGGTAGCGGGAGGCTCCTACGAGCAGTACTTC.

This clonotype appeared many times. The J gene is TRBJ2-3, the V gene TRBV29-1, with 7 nucleotides matching TRBD1. The CDR3 length is 12 residues. Trimming took 6 bases from V and 5 from J; bases not matched to a gene: 5. Germline CDR1 and CDR2: SQVTM and ANQGSEA. The CDR3 spells CSVTGTGDTQYF. In DNA form, the CDR3 reads TGCAGCGTGACAGGGACGGGAGATACGCAGTATTTT.

This clonotype came up many times. The V and J genes are TRBV20-1 and TRBJ1-3, with unresolved D. The ends were cut back, 1 base at V and 1 base at J, with 14 bases in the middle. The CDR3 runs to 16 residues. CDR1 and CDR2 from the germline V gene are DFQATT and SNEGSKA (reference sequence). The CDR3 is CSARGHLGVSGNTIYF. In DNA form, the CDR3 reads TGCAGTGCTAGAGGTCACCTCGGGGTTTCTGGAAACACCATATATTTT.

For the CDR3, the DNA is TGTGCCTGGAGTGAGGGCCCCACCGGGACAGATACGCAGTATTTT. This codes for CAWSEGPTGTDTQYF. The gene calls are TRBV30 and TRBJ2-3, with unresolved D. The length of the CDR3 is 15 residues. CDR1 is GTSNPN and CDR2 is SVGIG in the germline V gene (reference sequence). V dropped 1 base and J dropped 3 bases, with 14 bases sitting between them.

The table lists this clonotype with many counts. This chain uses TRBV3-1 with TRBJ2-1; D perhaps matches TRBD1 (6 bases). This CDR3 is built from 12 residues. Germline V gene lookup returns CDR1 LGHDT and CDR2 YNNKEL (reference sequence). V was shortened by 4 bases and J by 15 bases, with 16 bases between the two germline ends. The CDR3 reads CASSRHRDMVFF. The CDR3 nucleotides read TGTGCCAGCAGCCGCCACCGGGACATGGTGTTCTTC.

This clonotype was recorded many times. The V call is TRBV24-1, the J call TRBJ2-1; TRBD2 aligns across 8 bases. The germline CDR1 and CDR2 sequences are KGHDR and SFDVKD. Trimming took 9 bases from V and 6 from J; bases not matched to a gene: 9. The CDR3 sequence is 14 residues long. The CDR3 reads CATQTSDVFNEQFF. In DNA, the CDR3 is TGTGCCACCCAGACTAGCGACGTTTTCAATGAGCAGTTCTTC.

This clonotype was seen repeatedly, ten times or more. The chain combines TRBV7-9 with TRBJ2-7; 7 nucleotides line up with TRBD2. Germline V lookup: CDR1 SEHNR, CDR2 FQNEAQ (reference sequence). Germline trimming cut 5 bases from V and 6 bases from J; bases unmatched to any gene: 7. The CDR3 length is 13 residues. CDR3 in DNA: TGTGCCAGCAGCCTAATGGGAGGGGTCGAGCAGTACTTC. Protein: CASSLMGGVEQYF.

The chain employs TRBV29-1 and TRBJ2-7; D gene uncertain. CDR1 SQVTM and CDR2 ANQGSEA come from the germline V gene. The CDR3 covers 15 residues. V dropped 0 bases and J dropped 4 bases, with 16 bases sitting between them. The CDR3 loop is CSVEDLRGADYEQYF. The CDR3 nucleotides are TGCAGCGTTGAAGATCTTCGCGGTGCGGATTACGAGCAGTACTTC.

This clonotype was counted ten times or more. This sequence joins TRBV29-1 and TRBJ2-5; TRBD2 matches 9 bases. This CDR3 region has 13 residues. CDR1 SQVTM and CDR2 ANQGSEA come from the germline V gene. V shed 5 bases and J 7 bases; nucleotides not matched to a gene: 8. The chain's CDR3 is CSVLAGAYGTQYF. The CDR3 DNA follows: TGCAGCGTTTTAGCGGGAGCTTACGGGACCCAGTACTTC. Combining the CDR3 with reference TRBV29-1 and TRBJ2-5 gives the whole variable domain SAVISQKPSRDICQRGTSLTIQCQVDSQVTMMFWYRQQPGQSLTLIATANQGSEATYESGFVIDKFPISRPNLTFSTLTVSNMSPEDSSIYLCSVLAGAYGTQYFGPGTRLLVL.

This clonotype has more than one count but fewer than ten. This chain connects TRBV29-1 to TRBJ1-2; a weak D match, TRBD1 (6 bases). Deletions cut 3 bases from V and 2 bases from J, with 13 bases between. The germline V gene encodes CDR1 SQVTM and CDR2 ANQGSEA. There are 14 residues in the CDR3. CDR3 nucleotides: TGCAGCGTTGATATGGGGGGCAGAAACTATGGCTACACCTTC. Translation gives CSVDMGGRNYGYTF.

The chain is built from TRBV20-1 and TRBJ2-1; D remains ambiguous. The V and J ends lost 3 bases and 1 base respectively, with 13 bases between them. This CDR3 contains 15 residues. The V gene's germline CDR1 is DFQATT and CDR2 SNEGSKA (reference sequence). In DNA form, the CDR3 reads TGCAGTGCTAGGGCCATACCAGGATCCTACAATGAGCAGTTCTTC. Amino acid sequence: CSARAIPGSYNEQFF.

Turning to this clonotype: One end of the junction varies from germline; a read error may be responsible. V and J are TRBV4-2 and TRBJ2-1; TRBD2 matches at 11 bases. The CDR3 is made up of 15 amino acids. Germline V gives CDR1 LGHNA, CDR2 YNFKEQ. CDR3 sequence: CASSHSGRVYHEQFF. As DNA, the CDR3 is TGTGCCAGCAGCCATAGCGGGAGGGTCTACCATGAGCAGTTCTTC.

This clonotype appeared many times. This CDR3 is CASSGGVGAREQYF. CDR3 sequence (DNA): TGTGCCAGCAGCGGCGGGGTGGGAGCGCGGGAGCAGTACTTC. The rearrangement links TRBV7-9 to TRBJ2-7; tentatively, D is TRBD2 (6 bases). Germline CDR1 reads SEHNR; CDR2 reads FQNEAQ (reference sequence). This CDR3 has 14 residues. Trimming removed 5 bases at V and 7 bases at J, with 18 bases between. Drawing the rest from reference TRBV7-9 and TRBJ2-7, the complete variable domain is DTGVSQNPRHKITKRGQNVTFRCDPISEHNRLYWYRQTLGQGPEFLTYFQNEAQLEKSRLLSDRFSAERPKGSFSTLEIQRTEQGDSAMYLCASSGGVGAREQYFGPGTRLTVT.

V gene TRBV29-1 combines with J gene TRBJ2-7; the D call may be TRBD1 or TRBD2 (5 bases each). This CDR3 is 13 amino acids long. Germline loops: CDR1 SQVTM, CDR2 ANQGSEA. Trimming shortened V by 4 bases and J by 3 bases, and 13 bases separated the two germline ends. DNA for the CDR3: TGCAGCGTTGTGACTTCGGGACGCTACGAGCAGTACTTC. Protein: CSVVTSGRYEQYF.

This clonotype was observed many times. The rearrangement uses TRBV7-2 and TRBJ1-2; D perhaps matches TRBD1 (6 bases). CDR3 length: 15 residues. In germline, CDR1 is SGHTA, CDR2 FQGNSA. V gave up 5 bases and J gave up 3 bases, with 16 bases separating them. The chain's CDR3 is CASSDPTGDYYGYTF. The CDR3, as DNA: TGTGCCAGCAGCGATCCGACAGGAGACTACTATGGCTACACCTTC.

This clonotype has a count of ten or more. A much larger clone differs by one base, so this may be a read error. The chain recombines TRBV7-3 with TRBJ2-1; 10 bases line up with TRBD2. This CDR3 is 15 amino acids long. Germline assignment: CDR1 SGHTA and CDR2 FQGTGA. The junction had 6 bases not matched to a gene; V was cut back by 5 bases and J by 5 bases. CDR3 DNA sequence: TGTGCCAGCAGCCCTGGGACTAGCGAAAACAATGAGCAGTTCTTC. Its protein product is CASSPGTSENNEQFF.

This clonotype has a count of ten or more. The chain is built from TRBV5-6 and TRBJ2-5; a weak D match, TRBD1 (6 bases). The CDR3 contains 15 residues. V lost 4 bases to trimming and J lost 3 bases, with 16 bases between them. The germline CDR1 and CDR2 sequences are SGHDT and YYEEEE. Written as DNA, the CDR3 is TGTGCCAGCAGCCGGAGGACCAGGGGAGAAGAGACCCAGTACTTC. Translation: CASSRRTRGEETQYF.

V gene TRBV3-1 combines with J gene TRBJ1-1; D remains unclear. This CDR3 spans 13 amino acids. Trimming took 2 bases from V and 1 from J, leaving 5 bases between them. Looked up from germline, CDR1 is LGHDT and CDR2 is YNNKEL (reference sequence). The CDR3 loop reads CASSQIQNTEAFF. The CDR3 DNA reads as TGTGCCAGCAGCCAAATTCAGAACACTGAAGCTTTCTTT.

J is TRBJ2-7 and V is TRBV19, with TRBD1 matching 11 bases. The germline gives CDR1 LNHDA, CDR2 SQIVND (reference sequence). V gave up 7 bases and J gave up 3 bases; unmatched junction bases: 8. The CDR3 sequence is 15 residues long. The CDR3 protein is CASMSGDRGGYEQYF. The CDR3 DNA follows: TGTGCCAGTATGAGCGGGGACAGGGGGGGCTACGAGCAGTACTTC.